The 26 T cell receptor beta chains below all came from one sample that was sequenced in a study of regulatory T cells in long-lasting Graves disease. As for time point: persistent/refractory GD, antithyroid drugs over 5 years with positive TRAb. There was RNA extracted from PBMCs, and the TCR library was made from it. For TCR beta, libraries came from iRepertoire HTBI primers and Arm-PCR of CDR3 regions. MiXCR was run by TCRdb on the multiplex PCR reads, yielding one entry per CDR3 protein. This table holds a few hundred thousand distinct CDR3 sequences, around 23% found once. The sequences come from peripheral blood mononuclear cells (PBMCs), collected when the disease was refractory, from a patient treated with antithyroid drugs. These receptors came from a woman aged 35 to 49 with Graves disease.

Only a few counts were recorded for this clonotype. This chain links TRBV6-5 with TRBJ2-2; D is possibly TRBD1 (6 bases). With 2 bases removed from V and 0 bases from J, the gap between germline ends came to 19 bases. This CDR3 region has 19 residues. Per germline, CDR1 MNHEY and CDR2 SVGAGI. In DNA form, the CDR3 reads TGTGCCAGCAGTTACCCGAAAAATCCGGGACAAGCGAACACCGGGGAGCTGTTTTTT. Translated, it gives CASSYPKNPGQANTGELFF.

V is TRBV7-8 and J is TRBJ2-3; 8 bases line up with TRBD2. CDR3 length: 15 amino acids. The trim removed 5 bases at V and 5 bases at J, leaving 9 bases unmatched. The germline V gene has CDR1 SGHVS and CDR2 FQNEAQ. CDR3 coding DNA: TGTGCCAGCAGCCCCTTCAGCGGGAGAAGAGATACGCAGTATTTT. It translates to CASSPFSGRRDTQYF.

This clonotype was detected many times. V usage is TRBV28 and J usage is TRBJ2-1; 10 bases match TRBD2. J lost 4 bases, V lost 6 bases, and 15 bases had no gene match. CDR1 and CDR2 from the germline V gene are MDHEN and SYDVKM. The CDR3 runs to 18 residues. The CDR3: CASSPPQGRLAGYNEQFF. The CDR3 region has the DNA TGTGCCAGCAGCCCTCCTCAAGGAAGACTAGCGGGTTACAATGAGCAGTTCTTC.

This clonotype was found a few times. The chain combines TRBV28 with TRBJ1-2; TRBD1 might be the D (5 bases). V was trimmed by 7 bases and J by 9 bases, leaving 30 bases between them. CDR3 length: 17 amino acids. Germline V gene sequence: CDR1 MDHEN, CDR2 SYDVKM. CDR3 coding DNA: TGTGCCAGCACCCCACCGATTGGCAGGGCGAAGAGCGAGAGCTACACCTTC. Protein sequence: CASTPPIGRAKSESYTF.

This clonotype turned up a few times. The rearrangement links TRBV28 to TRBJ2-7; D is unclear. Trimming cost V 4 bases and J 6 bases, with 7 bases left between them. Germline V gene sequence: CDR1 MDHEN, CDR2 SYDVKM. The CDR3 sequence is 11 residues long. CDR3 in DNA: TGTGCCAGCAGTTCGTCAGCCGAGCAGTACTTC. Encoded protein: CASSSSAEQYF.

This clonotype was recorded a few times. The chain has TRBV20-1 and TRBJ2-5, with 12 positions matching TRBD2. This CDR3 has 13 residues. J lost 13 bases, V lost 5 bases, and 11 bases had no gene match. Per the germline V gene, CDR1 is DFQATT and CDR2 is SNEGSKA (reference sequence). The CDR3 is CSALRASGRAPYF. CDR3 coding DNA: TGCAGTGCTCTTAGGGCTAGCGGGAGGGCGCCGTACTTC.

In the case of this clonotype: It is likely a read error, because the conserved phenylalanine at the end of the CDR3 is missing. The chain has TRBV28 and TRBJ2-7, with 12 bases fitting TRBD2. There are 17 residues in the CDR3. CDR1 is MDHEN, CDR2 SYDVKM, per germline. The CDR3 sequence is CASSFGLAGGNLYKQYL. For the CDR3, the DNA is TGTGCCAGCAGTTTCGGGCTAGCGGGAGGGAACCTCTACAAGCAGTACCTC.

This chain joins TRBV28 and TRBJ2-7; D gene uncertain. Per germline, CDR1 MDHEN and CDR2 SYDVKM. Trimming shortened V by 4 bases and J by 11 bases, and 12 bases separated the two germline ends. The CDR3 has 11 residues. This CDR3 reads CASSSPEIKYF. DNA of the CDR3: TGTGCCAGCAGTTCCCCAGAAATAAAGTACTTC.

This clonotype was seen ten or more times. The V gene is TRBV2, the J gene TRBJ1-1; D gene ambiguous. Germline V lookup: CDR1 SNHLY, CDR2 FYNNEI. Trimming pared 4 bases from V and 5 bases from J, leaving 23 bases between. The CDR3 runs to 17 residues. The CDR3 region is CASSARATFGVQTEAFF. The DNA for the CDR3 is TGTGCCAGCAGTGCTAGGGCAACCTTCGGGGTACAGACTGAAGCTTTCTTT.

This sequence joins TRBV20-1 and TRBJ1-3, with D tentatively TRBD1 (5 bases). The CDR3 sequence is 12 residues long. The germline V gene has CDR1 DFQATT and CDR2 SNEGSKA (reference sequence). CDR3 sequence reads: CSASGSGNTIYF. CDR3 DNA sequence: TGCAGCGCTTCAGGGAGTGGAAACACCATATATTTT.

This clonotype was found many times. V is TRBV28 and J is TRBJ2-7, with TRBD1 identical over 9 bases. With 3 bases clipped from V and 6 bases from J, the junction kept 3 bases outside the gene matches. Germline-derived CDR1 and CDR2 are MDHEN and SYDVKM. This CDR3 region has 13 residues. The CDR3 protein is CASSLGTGTEQYF. CDR3 bases: TGTGCCAGCAGTTTGGGGACAGGGACCGAGCAGTACTTC.

The genes are TRBV2 and TRBJ2-3, with D tentatively TRBD1 (6 bases). The CDR3 spans 15 residues. Trimming removed 6 bases from V and 6 bases from J, with 19 bases in between. CDR1 and CDR2 from the germline V gene are SNHLY and FYNNEI. The CDR3 DNA reads TGTGCCAGCAGCCCAGGGGTACCTGCGTGGGATACGCAGTATTTT. This codes for CASSPGVPAWDTQYF.

For this clonotype: Likely a read error: the CDR3 ends without its conserved phenylalanine or tryptophan. The chain is built from TRBV15 and TRBJ2-2; unclear D gene. In germline, CDR1 is LNHNV, CDR2 YYDKDF (reference sequence). V was clipped by 6 bases and J by 1 base, with 6 bases between them. The CDR3 spans 13 residues. The DNA for the CDR3 is TGTGCCACCAGTTGGGGGAACACCGGGGAGCTGTTTTCT. As protein: CATSWGNTGELFS.

This clonotype was observed at least ten times. The chain recombines TRBV28 with TRBJ2-7, with unresolved D. This CDR3 has 12 residues. Germline values: CDR1 MDHEN, CDR2 SYDVKM. Trimming pared 2 bases from V and 5 bases from J, leaving 7 bases between. The CDR3 region has the DNA TGTGCCAGCAGTTTACCTATCCACGAGCAGTACTTC. It encodes CASSLPIHEQYF.

The chain carries TRBV7-9 and TRBJ2-1; 11 bases match TRBD2. Germline lookup yields CDR1 SEHNR and CDR2 FQNEAQ (reference sequence). J gave up 6 bases and V 3 bases, and 1 base lay outside the gene matches. The CDR3 contains 14 residues. CDR3 amino acids: CASSFSGRANEQFF. CDR3 in DNA: TGTGCCAGCAGCTTTAGCGGGAGGGCCAATGAGCAGTTCTTC.

The V gene is TRBV20-1, the J gene TRBJ2-1, with 13 bases aligning to TRBD2. Germline CDR1 and CDR2: DFQATT and SNEGSKA (reference sequence). The CDR3 consists of 18 residues. V lost 4 bases and J lost 8; bases outside the gene matches: 17. The chain's CDR3 is CSAILLGTSGKLLYEQFF. The CDR3 DNA is TGCAGTGCTATTCTACTAGGGACTAGCGGGAAGCTTCTCTATGAGCAGTTCTTC.

This clonotype showed up many times. The chain couples TRBV12-3 or TRBV12-4 to TRBJ2-7, with D tentatively TRBD1 (7 bases). The V end was cut by 8 bases, the J end by 2 bases, with 25 bases between. The CDR3 is made up of 17 amino acids. The CDR3 DNA follows: TGTGCCAGCCAGTATGCCCCGGAGGGGGCAAGGGCCTACGAGCAGTACTTC. Amino acid sequence: CASQYAPEGARAYEQYF.

This clonotype was seen only a few times. The rearrangement links TRBV7-3 to TRBJ2-3; D remains unclear. CDR3 length: 17 amino acids. Trimming shortened V by 5 bases and J by 1 base, and 19 bases separated the two germline ends. Germline V lookup: CDR1 SGHTA, CDR2 FQGTGA. This CDR3 reads CASSPFRLRVGTDTQYF. The CDR3 bases are TGTGCCAGCAGCCCGTTCCGACTTCGGGTTGGCACAGATACGCAGTATTTT.

The chain employs TRBV12-3 or TRBV12-4 and TRBJ1-2; unclear D gene. The V and J ends lost 2 bases and 1 base respectively, with 14 bases between them. This CDR3 contains 16 residues. The CDR3 DNA reads TGTGCCAGCAGTTTAAGTGTGGCAGAGATTAACTATGGCTACACCTTC. Translated, it gives CASSLSVAEINYGYTF.

As regards this clonotype: One base away lies a much larger clone, so this may be a sequencing read error. The chain carries TRBV12-3 or TRBV12-4 and TRBJ2-7; 8 nucleotides agree with TRBD2. This CDR3 has 15 amino acids. The CDR3: CAISPGGMKNYEQYF. The CDR3 nucleotides read TGTGCCATCAGTCCGGGGGGGATGAAAAACTACGAGCAGTACTTC.

This chain joins TRBV19 and TRBJ2-2; 10 nucleotides match TRBD2. The CDR3 contains 16 residues. CDR1 LNHDA and CDR2 SQIVND come from the germline V gene (reference sequence). The V and J ends lost 8 bases and 2 bases, in that order; junction bases with no gene match: 8. The CDR3: CASRFSGRLNTGELFF. The CDR3 DNA follows: TGTGCCAGTCGGTTTAGCGGGAGGCTAAACACCGGGGAGCTGTTTTTT. Together with reference TRBV19 and TRBJ2-2, the CDR3 gives the full variable domain: DGGITQSPKYLFRKEGQNVTLSCEQNLNHDAMYWYRQDPGQGLRLIYYSQIVNDFQKGDIAEGYSVSREKKESFPLTVTSAQKNPTAFYLCASRFSGRLNTGELFFGEGSRLTVL.

V gene TRBV7-3 combines with J gene TRBJ1-1, with D maybe TRBD1 (6 bases). The ends were cut back, 5 bases at V and 0 bases at J, with 13 bases in the middle. Germline assignment: CDR1 SGHTA and CDR2 FQGTGA. The CDR3 consists of 15 residues. CDR3 residues: CASSPQTGMNTEAFF. The DNA for the CDR3 is TGTGCCAGCAGCCCCCAGACAGGCATGAACACTGAAGCTTTCTTT. Based on the CDR3 plus reference TRBV7-3 and TRBJ1-1, the full variable domain is GAGVSQTPSNKVTEKGKYVELRCDPISGHTALYWYRQSLGQGPEFLIYFQGTGAADDSGLPNDRFFAVRPEGSVSTLKIQRTERGDSAVYLCASSPQTGMNTEAFFGQGTRLTVV.

CDR3 bases: TGTGCCAGCAGTGAAGTAGCGGGAACGTACAATGAGCAGTTCTTC. Translated, it gives CASSEVAGTYNEQFF. The chain carries TRBV2 and TRBJ2-1; TRBD2 aligns across 8 bases. V shed 1 base and J 4 bases; nucleotides not matched to a gene: 3. Germline V gene lookup returns CDR1 SNHLY and CDR2 FYNNEI. CDR3 length: 15 residues.

This clonotype was seen many times. The chain uses TRBV6-1 and TRBJ1-2; 9 positions agree with TRBD1. With 7 bases clipped from V and 8 bases from J, the junction kept 14 bases outside the gene matches. Germline CDR1 and CDR2: MNHNS and SASEGT. The CDR3 has 15 residues. The CDR3, as DNA: TGTGCCAGCATGGATTGGACAGGGGACCTATCCGGCTACACCTTC. Translating it yields CASMDWTGDLSGYTF.

This clonotype was detected only a few times. The rearrangement links TRBV6-1 to TRBJ1-5, with a possible D match to TRBD1 (6 bases). The CDR3 extends over 16 amino acids. Trimming shortened V by 6 bases and J by 0 bases, and 15 bases separated the two germline ends. CDR1 MNHNS and CDR2 SASEGT come from the germline V gene. The CDR3 sequence: CASRISPGDSNQPQHF. The CDR3 nucleotides are TGTGCCAGCAGGATTTCACCAGGGGATAGCAATCAGCCCCAGCATTTT.

The table lists this clonotype with many counts. This chain uses TRBV28 with TRBJ1-1; D gene uncertain. The CDR3 loop spans 14 amino acids. The germline V and J ends were trimmed by 5 bases and 2 bases, with 12 bases remaining between them. In germline, CDR1 is MDHEN, CDR2 SYDVKM. CDR3 DNA: TGTGCCAGCAGTCGACCGACGGTTAACACTGAAGCTTTCTTT. As protein: CASSRPTVNTEAFF. The variable domain in full, with the rest retrieved from reference TRBV28 and TRBJ1-1, is DVKVTQSSRYLVKRTGEKVFLECVQDMDHENMFWYRQDPGLGLRLIYFSYDVKMKEKGDIPEGYSVSREKKERFSLILESASTNQTSMYLCASSRPTVNTEAFFGQGTRLTVV.